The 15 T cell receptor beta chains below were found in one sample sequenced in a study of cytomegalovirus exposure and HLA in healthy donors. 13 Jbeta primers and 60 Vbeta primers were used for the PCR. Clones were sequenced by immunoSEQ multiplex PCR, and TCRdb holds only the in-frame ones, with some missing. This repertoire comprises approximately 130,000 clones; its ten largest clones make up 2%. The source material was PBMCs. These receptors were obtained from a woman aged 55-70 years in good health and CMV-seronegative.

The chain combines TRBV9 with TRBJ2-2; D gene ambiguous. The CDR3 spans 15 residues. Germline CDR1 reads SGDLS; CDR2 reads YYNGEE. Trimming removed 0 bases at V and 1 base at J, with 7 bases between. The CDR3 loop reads CASSVGTVNTGELFF. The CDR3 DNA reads TGTGCCAGCAGCGTAGGAACTGTGAACACCGGGGAGCTGTTTTTT.

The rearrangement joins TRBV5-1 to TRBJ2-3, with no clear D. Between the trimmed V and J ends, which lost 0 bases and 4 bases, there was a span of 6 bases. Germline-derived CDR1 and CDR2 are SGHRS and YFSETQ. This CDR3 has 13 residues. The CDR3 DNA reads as TGCGCCAGCAGCTTGGCTACAGCAGATACGCAGTATTTT. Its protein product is CASSLATADTQYF.

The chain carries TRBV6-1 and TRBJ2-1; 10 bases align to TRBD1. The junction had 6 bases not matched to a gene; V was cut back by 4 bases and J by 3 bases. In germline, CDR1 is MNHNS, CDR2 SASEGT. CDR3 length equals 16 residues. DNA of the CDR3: TGTGCCAGCAGTGCTCGGGACAGGGGAAGCTACAATGAGCAGTTCTTC. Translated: CASSARDRGSYNEQFF.

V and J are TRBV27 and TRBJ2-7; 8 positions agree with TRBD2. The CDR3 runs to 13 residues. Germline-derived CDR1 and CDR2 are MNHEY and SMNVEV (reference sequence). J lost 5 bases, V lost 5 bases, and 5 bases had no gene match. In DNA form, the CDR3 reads TGTGCCAGCAGTAGCGGGAGATATAACGAGCAGTACTTC. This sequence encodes CASSSGRYNEQYF.

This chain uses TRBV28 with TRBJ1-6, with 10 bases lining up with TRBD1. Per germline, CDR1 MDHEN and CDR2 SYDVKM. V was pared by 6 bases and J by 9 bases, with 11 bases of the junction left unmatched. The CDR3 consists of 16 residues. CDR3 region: CASRSPTGGAGSPLHF. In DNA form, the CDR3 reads TGTGCCAGCAGGTCCCCGACAGGGGGCGCGGGTTCACCCCTCCACTTT.

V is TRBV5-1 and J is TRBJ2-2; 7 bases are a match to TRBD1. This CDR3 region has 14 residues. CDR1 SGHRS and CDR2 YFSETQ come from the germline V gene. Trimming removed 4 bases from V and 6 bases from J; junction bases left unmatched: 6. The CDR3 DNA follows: TGCGCCAGCAGCCCCACAGGGGATGCCGGGGAGCTGTTTTTT. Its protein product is CASSPTGDAGELFF. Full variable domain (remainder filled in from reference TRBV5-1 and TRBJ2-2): KAGVTQTPRYLIKTRGQQVTLSCSPISGHRSVSWYQQTPGQGLQFLFEYFSETQRNKGNFPGRFSGRQFSNSRSEMNVSTLELGDSALYLCASSPTGDAGELFFGEGSRLTVL.

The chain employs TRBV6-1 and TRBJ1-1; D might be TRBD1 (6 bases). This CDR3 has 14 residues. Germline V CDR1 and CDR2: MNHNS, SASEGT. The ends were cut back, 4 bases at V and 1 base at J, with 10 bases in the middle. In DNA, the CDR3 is TGTGCCAGCAGTGGACCGGACAGGAACACTGAAGCTTTCTTT. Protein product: CASSGPDRNTEAFF.

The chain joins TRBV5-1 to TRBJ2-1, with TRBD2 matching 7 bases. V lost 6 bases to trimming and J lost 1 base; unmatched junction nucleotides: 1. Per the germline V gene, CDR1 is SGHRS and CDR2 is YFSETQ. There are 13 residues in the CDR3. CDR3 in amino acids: CASTGLSYNEQFF. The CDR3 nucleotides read TGCGCCAGCACGGGACTATCCTACAATGAGCAGTTCTTC. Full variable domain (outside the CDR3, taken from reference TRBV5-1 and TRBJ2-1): KAGVTQTPRYLIKTRGQQVTLSCSPISGHRSVSWYQQTPGQGLQFLFEYFSETQRNKGNFPGRFSGRQFSNSRSEMNVSTLELGDSALYLCASTGLSYNEQFFGPGTRLTVL.

The CDR3 loop is CTSLWTGSVEQYF. CDR3 sequence (DNA): TGCACCAGTCTCTGGACAGGGTCAGTCGAGCAGTACTTC. The chain has TRBV1 and TRBJ2-5; the D segment call TRBD1 is taken from the table without a DNA check. The J call may not be correct, given that the DNA end is closer to TRBJ2-7. TRBV1 counts as a pseudogene. The CDR3 loop spans 13 amino acids.

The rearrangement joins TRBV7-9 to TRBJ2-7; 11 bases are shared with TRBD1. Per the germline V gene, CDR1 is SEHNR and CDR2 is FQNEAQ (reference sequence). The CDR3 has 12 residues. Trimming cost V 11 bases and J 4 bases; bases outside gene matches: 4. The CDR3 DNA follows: TGTGCCTCCGGGACAGGGGGTTACGAGCAGTACTTC. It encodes CASGTGGYEQYF.

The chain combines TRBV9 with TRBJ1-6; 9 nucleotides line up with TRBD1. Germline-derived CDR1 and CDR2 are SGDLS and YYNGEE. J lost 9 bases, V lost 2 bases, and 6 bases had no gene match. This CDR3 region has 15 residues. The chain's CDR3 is CASSVDRGGRSPLHF. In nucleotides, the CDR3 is TGTGCCAGCAGCGTGGACAGGGGAGGTCGTTCACCCCTCCACTTT.

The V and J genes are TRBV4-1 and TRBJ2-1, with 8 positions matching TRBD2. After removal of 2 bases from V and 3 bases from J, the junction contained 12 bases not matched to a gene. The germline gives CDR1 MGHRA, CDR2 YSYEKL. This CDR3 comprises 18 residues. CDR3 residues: CASSQQAIIAGYYNEQFF. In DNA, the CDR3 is TGCGCCAGCAGCCAACAGGCCATTATAGCGGGGTACTACAATGAGCAGTTCTTC.

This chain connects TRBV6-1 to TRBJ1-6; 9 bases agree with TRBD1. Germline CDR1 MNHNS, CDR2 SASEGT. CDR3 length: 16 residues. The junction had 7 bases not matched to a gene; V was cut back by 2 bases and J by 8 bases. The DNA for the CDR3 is TGTGCCAGCAGTGAACAGGGACAGGGTTGGGATTCACCCCTCCACTTT. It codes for CASSEQGQGWDSPLHF.

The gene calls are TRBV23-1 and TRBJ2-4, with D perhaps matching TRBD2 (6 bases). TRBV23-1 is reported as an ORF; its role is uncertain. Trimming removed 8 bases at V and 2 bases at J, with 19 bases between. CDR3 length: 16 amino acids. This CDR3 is CASWPGGCLPKNIQYF. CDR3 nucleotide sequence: TGCGCCAGCTGGCCCGGGGGTTGTCTCCCCAAAAACATTCAGTACTTC.

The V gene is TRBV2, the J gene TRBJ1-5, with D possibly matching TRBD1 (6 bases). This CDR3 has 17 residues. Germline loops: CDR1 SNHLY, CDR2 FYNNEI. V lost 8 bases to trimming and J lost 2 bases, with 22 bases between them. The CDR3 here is CASHPGGGRRGNQPQHF. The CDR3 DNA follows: TGTGCCAGCCACCCGGGCGGGGGGCGGAGGGGCAATCAGCCCCAGCATTTT.